This TCR beta chain was captured by sequencing in a study of T-cell reconstitution after alpha-beta-depleted transplantation in children. Whole-study results and caveats: Newly produced T cells mostly accounted for T-cell counts and diversity one year post-transplant. Some patients' high day-60 TCRbeta diversity was attributed to recipient cells surviving conditioning.

A word on this clonotype: Its antigen remains unidentified.

A library of TCRbeta sequences, prepared with unique molecular identifiers, was generated. MiXCR, applied by TCRdb to the PCR reads, yields one record per CDR3 protein. The sample comprises 700,000 to 950,000 distinct CDR3 sequences, 16% of which are singletons, and 5% rests with the top ten. The ends were cut back, 5 bases at V and 0 bases at J, with 13 bases in the middle. The CDR3 is 15 residues long. The starting material was PBMCs, mostly from graft donor cells, obtained 360 days after TCRalphabeta/CD19-depleted stem cell transplant. This receptor was taken from a male patient younger than 18 who had a stem cell transplant for acute lymphoblastic leukemia, so the T cells may come from the graft donor. The genes are TRBV12-3 or TRBV12-4 and TRBJ2-5; either TRBD1 or TRBD2 may fit D (6 bases each). CDR3 protein: CASSTAGHYQETQYF. Written as DNA, the CDR3 is TGTGCCAGCAGTACTGCGGGACACTACCAAGAGACCCAGTACTTC.